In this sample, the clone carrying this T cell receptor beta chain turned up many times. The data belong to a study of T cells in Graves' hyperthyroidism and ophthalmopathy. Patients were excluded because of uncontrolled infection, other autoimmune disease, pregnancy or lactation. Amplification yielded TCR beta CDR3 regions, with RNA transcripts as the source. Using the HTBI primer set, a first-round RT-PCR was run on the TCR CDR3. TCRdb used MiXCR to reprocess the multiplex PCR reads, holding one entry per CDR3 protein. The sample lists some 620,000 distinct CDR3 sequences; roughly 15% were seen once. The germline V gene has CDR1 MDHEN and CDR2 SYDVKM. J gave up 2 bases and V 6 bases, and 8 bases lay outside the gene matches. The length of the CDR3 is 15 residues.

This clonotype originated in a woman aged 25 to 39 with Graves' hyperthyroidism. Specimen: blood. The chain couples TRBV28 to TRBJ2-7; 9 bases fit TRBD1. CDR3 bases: TGTGCCAGCAGAAATCCGGGACAGGGACCCTACGAGCAGTACTTC. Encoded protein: CASRNPGQGPYEQYF.